The 10 T cell receptor beta chains below were found in one sample sequenced in a study of control samples from healthy donors and cancer patients. Profiled with immunoSEQ multiplex PCR; TCRdb holds only in-frame clones, not every one. The sample has some 48,000 clones; over 90% are singletons. Sequenced input: PBMCs. All receptors come from a woman in her 50s with head and neck cancer.

On this clone: Its ends do not fully match the called genes, so a read error is possible. This chain links TRBV19 with TRBJ1-4, with TRBD1 matching 7 bases. The CDR3 covers 14 residues. Germline loops: CDR1 LNHDA, CDR2 SQIVND (reference sequence). In DNA, the CDR3 is TGTGCTAGTAAGGGCAGACAGGGAGGCGAAAAACTGTTTTTT. Translating gives CASKGRQGGEKLFF.

V usage is TRBV7-2 and J usage is TRBJ1-1; D is unresolved. Germline CDR1 reads SGHTA; CDR2 reads FQGNSA. The CDR3 contains 13 residues. V was trimmed by 3 bases and J by 1 base, leaving 6 bases between them. In nucleotides, the CDR3 is TGTGCCAGCAGCTTCCGGGGGAACACTGAAGCTTTCTTT. Translated: CASSFRGNTEAFF. Full variable domain (remainder filled in from reference TRBV7-2 and TRBJ1-1): GAGVSQSPSNKVTEKGKDVELRCDPISGHTALYWYRQSLGQGLEFLIYFQGNSAPDKSGLPSDRFSAERTGGSVSTLTIQRTQQEDSAVYLCASSFRGNTEAFFGQGTRLTVV.

CDR3 coding DNA: TGTGCCACCAGCAGAGATGCGGGGGCGCGGACCGGGGAGCTGTTTTTT. This sequence encodes CATSRDAGARTGELFF. V is TRBV15 and J is TRBJ2-2; D perhaps matches TRBD2 (7 bases). There are 16 residues in the CDR3. The V and J ends lost 0 bases and 5 bases respectively, with 13 bases between them. The germline V gene has CDR1 LNHNV and CDR2 YYDKDF (reference sequence). The whole variable domain, filled in from reference TRBV15 and TRBJ2-2, reads DAMVIQNPRYQVTQFGKPVTLSCSQTLNHNVMYWYQQKSSQAPKLLFHYYDKDFNNEADTPDNFQSRRPNTSFCFLDIRSPGLGDTAMYLCATSRDAGARTGELFFGEGSRLTVL.

The chain combines TRBV19 with TRBJ2-1; TRBD2 aligns across 7 bases. This CDR3 is 13 amino acids long. The V gene end was trimmed by 8 bases and the J gene end by 6 bases; junction bases not matched to a gene: 7. The germline V gene has CDR1 LNHDA and CDR2 SQIVND (reference sequence). Written as DNA, the CDR3 is TGTGCCAGTCGGGGGGAGAATCTCAATGAGCAGTTCTTC. Its protein is CASRGENLNEQFF.

This chain links TRBV20-1 with TRBJ2-6; D possibly corresponds to TRBD2 (6 bases). This CDR3 has 16 residues. Deletions cut 3 bases from V and 0 bases from J, with 12 bases between. Germline assignment: CDR1 DFQATT and CDR2 SNEGSKA (reference sequence). The CDR3 DNA follows: TGCAGTGCTAGTCACGGGGGTATCTCTGGGGCCAACGTCCTGACTTTC. This sequence encodes CSASHGGISGANVLTF.

This clone was recorded a few times. This rearrangement joins TRBV7-2 to TRBJ2-7, with D unresolved. Trimming took off 5 bases at V and 2 bases at J, with 10 bases between the two ends. The CDR3 has 13 amino acids. Per germline, CDR1 SGHTA and CDR2 FQGNSA. The CDR3 sequence: CASSPLVPYEQYF. CDR3 coding DNA: TGTGCCAGCAGCCCTCTAGTCCCCTACGAGCAGTACTTC.

The chain recombines TRBV7-2 with TRBJ2-7, with D unclear. From germline, CDR1 is SGHTA and CDR2 FQGNSA. The ends were cut back, 2 bases at V and 0 bases at J, with 11 bases in the middle. The CDR3 sequence is 15 residues long. In DNA form, the CDR3 reads TGTGCCAGCAGCTTAACCGGAGTGAACTCCTACGAGCAGTACTTC. Its protein is CASSLTGVNSYEQYF.

A few counts support this clone. The chain uses TRBV4-1 and TRBJ1-5; 7 bases agree with TRBD1. CDR1 and CDR2 (germline): MGHRA, YSYEKL. CDR3 size: 15 residues. V shed 1 base and J 0 bases; nucleotides not matched to a gene: 0. Here the CDR3 reads CASSQGDSSNQPQHF. CDR3 sequence (DNA): TGCGCCAGCAGCCAAGGGGACAGTAGCAATCAGCCCCAGCATTTT.

The chain is built from TRBV11-2 and TRBJ2-3; 8 positions match TRBD1. CDR3 length: 18 amino acids. Losses at the gene ends were 5 bases for V and 3 bases for J; bases not matched to a gene: 16. CDR1 is SGHAT, CDR2 FQNNGV, per germline. This CDR3 reads CASSPLGIGQGLTDTQYF. The CDR3 nucleotides are TGTGCCAGCAGCCCCCTGGGTATCGGACAGGGCCTGACAGATACGCAGTATTTT.

V and J are TRBV3-1 (or the pseudogene TRBV3-2) and TRBJ2-7; 10 bases line up with TRBD2. The germline V gene has CDR1 LGHDT and CDR2 YNNKEL (reference sequence). Trimming at V came to 1 base and at J to 0 bases, leaving 6 bases not matched to a gene. The CDR3 sequence is 17 residues long. The CDR3 region has the DNA TGTGCCAGCAGCCAAGGCCTGACTAGCGGGCGCTCCTACGAGCAGTACTTC. It codes for CASSQGLTSGRSYEQYF.